This T cell receptor (beta chain) was recovered during a study of early T cells in non-severe SARS-CoV-2 infection. At least ten counts were recorded for this clonotype. TCRdb analysed the 5' RACE reads with MiXCR anew, one entry per CDR3 protein. Of approximately 62,000 distinct CDR3 sequences in the sample, under 15% are singletons; the top ten hold around 4.5%. The junction had 4 bases not matched to a gene; V was cut back by 5 bases and J by 2 bases. The CDR3 loop spans 13 amino acids. Germline CDR1 and CDR2: DFQATT and SNEGSKA (reference sequence). The chain is built from TRBV20-1 and TRBJ2-5; 8 bases align to TRBD2. The sample consisted of whole blood. This receptor was obtained from an adult who was a healthcare worker with PCR-confirmed SARS-CoV-2 infection or an uninfected control (not recorded which). The CDR3 region is CSAETSAQETQYF. The CDR3 DNA follows: TGCAGTGCTGAGACTAGCGCACAAGAGACCCAGTACTTC.